This T cell receptor beta chain appears in the sequencing data of a study of cytomegalovirus exposure and HLA in healthy donors. Study results and caveats: Per published accounts, TCR beta sequences correctly predicted the HLA-A and HLA-B alleles of most subjects. Beyond CMV serostatus, there was no information to go on about immune exposure. It was taken for granted in presence/absence analyses that sequencing depth across donors was roughly uniform.

As concerns this clone: Its specificity is not known.

The CDR3 sequence is 14 residues long. Germline V gene data show CDR1 as SGHTA and CDR2 as FQGNSA. Deletions cut 2 bases from V and 2 bases from J, with 10 bases between. The PCR used 60 Vbeta and 13 Jbeta primers. Sequenced by immunoSEQ multiplex PCR; TCRdb stores in-frame clones only, minus some. The table shows about 99,000 clones, with 79% occurring only once. The J gene is TRBJ2-7, the V gene TRBV7-2, with TRBD1 as a possible D gene (5 bases). The clonotype originates from a male donor in good health and CMV-seropositive. Sequencing input: PBMCs. The CDR3 DNA reads TGTGCCAGCAGCTTATATCAGGGAACCTACGAGCAGTACTTC. It specifies CASSLYQGTYEQYF.